One sample yielded the 16 T cell receptor beta chains listed below, sequenced in a study of shared clonotypes between healthy human individuals. The protocol was immunoSEQ multiplex PCR, while the TCRdb copy is restricted to in-frame clones and leaves out a portion. The sample carries over 95,000 clones, about 63% recorded once. Source material: memory CD8+ T cells sorted from blood. The subset is: CD45RO+ cells pooled with CCR7-negative TemRA cells. The receptor source for this set is a young woman in good health.

This clone was counted ten times or more. V gene TRBV9 combines with J gene TRBJ2-7; D is unclear. The germline gives CDR1 SGDLS, CDR2 YYNGEE. CDR3 size: 12 residues. V was clipped by 4 bases and J by 0 bases, with 5 bases between them. The CDR3 coding sequence is TGTGCCAGCAGCTCCAGCTCCTACGAGCAGTACTTC. Translation gives CASSSSSYEQYF.

J is TRBJ2-1 and V is TRBV27, with 13 nucleotides matching TRBD2. This CDR3 contains 22 residues. V shed 0 bases and J 1 base; nucleotides not matched to a gene: 15. Germline assignment: CDR1 MNHEY and CDR2 SMNVEV (reference sequence). CDR3 DNA: TGTGCCAGCAGTTTATCCCCAATACCGGGGACTAGCGGGGTAATTTCCTACAATGAGCAGTTCTTC. It encodes CASSLSPIPGTSGVISYNEQFF.

This clone has only one observation. V gene TRBV27 combines with J gene TRBJ2-2; a weak D match, TRBD2 (6 bases). V lost 3 bases and J 5 bases, leaving 13 bases between the germline ends. CDR1 is MNHEY, CDR2 SMNVEV, per germline (reference sequence). The CDR3 is made up of 15 amino acids. This chain's CDR3 is CASSFGREGTGELFF. The CDR3 region has the DNA TGTGCCAGCAGTTTCGGGCGGGAAGGGACCGGGGAGCTGTTTTTT.

The genes are TRBV14 and TRBJ2-7; 8 positions match TRBD2. This CDR3 is 21 amino acids long. The junction had 22 bases not matched to a gene; V was cut back by 0 bases and J by 3 bases. The germline CDR1 and CDR2 sequences are SGHDN and FVKESK. The CDR3 DNA reads as TGTGCCAGCAGCCAAGATTCAACTTTCGGGAGGGCGCAAGGATCCCACTACGAGCAGTACTTC. Amino acids: CASSQDSTFGRAQGSHYEQYF.

The rearrangement joins TRBV6-4 to TRBJ2-1; no clear D. The germline CDR1 and CDR2 sequences are MRHNA and SNTAGT. V was shortened by 0 bases and J by 10 bases, with 10 bases between the two germline ends. CDR3 length: 13 residues. Here the CDR3 reads CASSDSVTGEQFF. CDR3 DNA: TGTGCCAGCAGTGACTCGGTCACCGGCGAGCAGTTCTTC.

The CDR3 loop reads CASSLRQGDQPQHF. The CDR3 region has the DNA TGTGCCAGCAGTTTACGGCAGGGAGATCAGCCCCAGCATTTT. This chain connects TRBV27 to TRBJ1-5; D perhaps matches TRBD1 (5 bases). The CDR3 is 14 amino acids. V gave up 2 bases and J gave up 5 bases, with 10 bases separating them. Germline V CDR1 and CDR2: MNHEY, SMNVEV (reference sequence).

The chain recombines TRBV5-4 with TRBJ2-7; D might be TRBD1 or TRBD2, each matching 5 bases. Trimming stripped 4 bases from V and 5 bases from J, with 25 bases between. Per germline, CDR1 SGHNT and CDR2 YYREEE (reference sequence). CDR3 size: 17 residues. This CDR3 is CASSLPAGTRLRNEQYF. The CDR3 DNA sequence: TGTGCCAGCAGCCTTCCCGCCGGGACGAGATTAAGGAACGAGCAGTACTTC. The whole variable domain, remainder taken from reference TRBV5-4 and TRBJ2-7, is ETGVTQSPTHLIKTRGQQVTLRCSSQSGHNTVSWYQQALGQGPQFIFQYYREEENGRGNFPPRFSGLQFPNYSSELNVNALELDDSALYLCASSLPAGTRLRNEQYFGPGTRLTVT.

The chain carries TRBV4-2 and TRBJ1-1, with D perhaps matching TRBD1 (6 bases). Germline CDR1 and CDR2: LGHNA and YNFKEQ. V dropped 3 bases and J dropped 11 bases, with 10 bases sitting between them. CDR3 length equals 11 residues. The chain's CDR3 is CASSHGQPAFF. DNA for the CDR3: TGTGCCAGCAGCCACGGACAGCCGGCTTTCTTT.

This clone has at least ten counts. The chain recombines TRBV5-4 with TRBJ2-7; 7 bases are shared with TRBD1. The CDR3 is made up of 14 amino acids. The germline V gene has CDR1 SGHNT and CDR2 YYREEE (reference sequence). J lost 2 bases, V lost 5 bases, and 7 bases had no gene match. The CDR3 spells CASRPGQDPYEQYF. CDR3 nucleotides: TGTGCCAGCAGGCCCGGACAGGATCCCTACGAGCAGTACTTC.

CDR3 amino acids: CASRRPGTGGVSGAPYEQYF. The CDR3 nucleotides are TGTGCCAGCAGAAGACCCGGGACAGGGGGCGTATCAGGGGCCCCCTACGAGCAGTACTTC. V usage is TRBV7-8 and J usage is TRBJ2-7, with 12 bases fitting TRBD1. The V gene's germline CDR1 is SGHVS and CDR2 FQNEAQ. Losses at the gene ends were 6 bases for V and 2 bases for J; bases not matched to a gene: 20. The CDR3 length is 20 residues.

About this clone: A single base separates this from a much larger clone, so it may be a read error. Different DNA sequences within this sample yield the same CDR3. This chain links TRBV9 with TRBJ2-5; TRBD2 might be the D (5 bases). CDR1 SGDLS and CDR2 YYNGEE come from the germline V gene. V was pared by 0 bases and J by 5 bases, with 11 bases between. The CDR3 totals 14 residues. CDR3 sequence (DNA): TGTGCCAGCAGCGTAGGTGGGAGTGGGGAGACCCAGTACTTC. Its protein product is CASSVGGSGETQYF.

This chain connects TRBV10-3 to TRBJ1-6, with D hard to call. Between the trimmed V and J ends, which lost 10 bases and 6 bases, there was a span of 19 bases. The V gene's germline CDR1 is ENHRY and CDR2 SYGVKD. There are 15 residues in the CDR3. The CDR3 spells CATKISHEGNSPLHF. The CDR3 DNA reads TGTGCCACAAAAATCTCTCACGAGGGTAATTCACCCCTCCACTTT.

The V call is TRBV10-2, the J call TRBJ2-2; no definite D call. The CDR3 has 15 amino acids. V shed 3 bases and J shed 5 bases, with 13 bases lying between them. Germline V CDR1 and CDR2: WSHSY, SAAADI. The CDR3 nucleotides are TGCGCCAGCAGTGACGGTCTGGGTCGGACCGGGGAGCTGTTTTTT. Translation gives CASSDGLGRTGELFF.

The CDR3, as DNA: TGTGCCAGCAGTTCGTTCGGTAGCGGGAGAAGAGGGGGCTACGAGCAGTACTTC. Protein sequence: CASSSFGSGRRGGYEQYF. This chain uses TRBV7-8 with TRBJ2-7, with TRBD2 matching over 9 bases. CDR3 size: 18 residues. From germline, CDR1 is SGHVS and CDR2 FQNEAQ. V was pared by 6 bases and J by 3 bases, with 18 bases of the junction left unmatched.

The chain employs TRBV19 and TRBJ1-2, with D possibly TRBD1 on 5 matching bases. From germline, CDR1 is LNHDA and CDR2 SQIVND (reference sequence). CDR3 length equals 17 residues. V shed 1 base and J shed 6 bases, with 21 bases lying between them. CDR3 residues: CASSIVNRIYAIDGYTF. Written as DNA, the CDR3 is TGTGCCAGTAGTATAGTCAACAGGATTTACGCCATTGATGGCTACACCTTC.

The rearrangement uses TRBV11-2 and TRBJ2-5; TRBD1 agrees at 7 bases. Germline V lookup: CDR1 SGHAT, CDR2 FQNNGV. The CDR3 consists of 15 residues. V shed 5 bases and J 1 base; nucleotides not matched to a gene: 7. In DNA form, the CDR3 reads TGTGCCAGCAGCACGATCCGGGACAGCCAAGAGACCCAGTACTTC. It codes for CASSTIRDSQETQYF.